The subject of this entry is one T cell receptor (beta chain). Germline V gives CDR1 LGHDT, CDR2 YNNKEL (reference sequence). CDR3 length: 16 amino acids. Trimming at V came to 0 bases and at J to 3 bases, leaving 4 bases not matched to a gene. These data belong to a study of blood T cell repertoires in COVID-19. The wider study: The samples span acute and convalescent COVID-19 from the United States, Italy and Spain. PBMCs, B-cell-depleted T cells, or T cells provided the cDNA or gDNA that made up the material.

Authors' processing steps: The authors estimated nucleated cell counts from reference gene primer amplification. Sequencing was performed with immunoSEQ multiplex PCR; in TCRdb, only in-frame clones are kept and a portion is missing. The V and J calls and the clone size are those of that table, but D and trimming were determined from the DNA. The sample lists 100,000 to 110,000 clones, around four fifths occurring once. This chain links TRBV3-1 (or the pseudogene TRBV3-2) with TRBJ2-2; 7 positions match TRBD2. The sequenced sample was peripheral blood. This clonotype was obtained from a man aged 50 or older with active or convalescent COVID-19. CDR3 bases: TGTGCCAGCAGCCAAGAGGTGGGAGGGGACACCGGGGAGCTGTTTTTT. This sequence encodes CASSQEVGGDTGELFF.